In this sample, the clone carrying this TCR beta chain turned up a few times. Assay used: immunoSEQ multiplex PCR; TCRdb lists only in-frame clones, some missing. This sample has 98,000 or so clones, with about 80% found just once. These data come from a study of blood T cell repertoires in COVID-19. In the study overall: Specimens from acute and convalescent COVID-19 originated in the United States, Italy and Spain.

The CDR3 spans 17 residues. In germline, CDR1 is PRHDT, CDR2 FYEKMQ (reference sequence). V dropped 4 bases and J dropped 0; count of bases not matched to a gene: 10. The sequence came from a woman aged 70 to 79 with acute or convalescent COVID-19. The J gene is TRBJ1-1, the V gene TRBV13, with TRBD1 identical over 8 bases. Sequencing was performed on peripheral blood. The CDR3 is CASSSSTGTGMNTEAFF. For the CDR3, the DNA is TGTGCCAGCAGCTCGTCTACCGGGACAGGCATGAACACTGAAGCTTTCTTT. Complete variable domain (other parts from reference TRBV13 and TRBJ1-1): AAGVIQSPRHLIKEKRETATLKCYPIPRHDTVYWYQQGPGQDPQFLISFYEKMQSDKGSIPDRFSAQQFSDYHSELNMSSLELGDSALYFCASSSSTGTGMNTEAFFGQGTRLTVV.